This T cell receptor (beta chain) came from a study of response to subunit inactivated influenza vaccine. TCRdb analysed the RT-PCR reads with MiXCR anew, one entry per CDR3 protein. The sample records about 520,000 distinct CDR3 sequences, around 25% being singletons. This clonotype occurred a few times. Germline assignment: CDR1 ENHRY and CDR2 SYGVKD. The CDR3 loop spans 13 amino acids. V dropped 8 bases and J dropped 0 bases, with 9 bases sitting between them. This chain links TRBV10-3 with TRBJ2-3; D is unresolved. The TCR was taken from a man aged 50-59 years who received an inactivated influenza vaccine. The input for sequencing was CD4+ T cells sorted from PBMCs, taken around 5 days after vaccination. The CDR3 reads CAIGQGSTDTQYF. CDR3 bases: TGTGCCATCGGGCAAGGAAGCACAGATACGCAGTATTTT.